Shown below are 15 T cell receptor beta chains from a single sample sequenced in a study of OX40 agonist ivuxolimab in advanced cancers. Repertoires were generated with immunoSEQ multiplex PCR, while TCRdb's copy carries only in-frame clones and drops some. The sample carries about 6,100 clones, about three quarters recorded once. Source: CD4+ or CD8+ T cells sorted from blood, taken in a trial of the OX40 agonist ivuxolimab. These receptors were collected from an adult with an advanced solid tumor such as melanoma, head and neck, liver or kidney cancer.

The rearrangement uses TRBV5-4 and TRBJ1-4; tentative D call: TRBD1 (5 bases). The germline CDR1 and CDR2 sequences are SGHNT and YYREEE (reference sequence). The CDR3 has 18 amino acids. Trimming cost V 4 bases and J 0 bases, with 19 bases left between them. This CDR3 reads CASSPGTPTDATNEKLFF. DNA of the CDR3: TGTGCCAGCAGCCCAGGGACGCCGACTGATGCAACTAATGAAAAACTGTTTTTT.

The V gene is TRBV13, the J gene TRBJ2-3; the match to TRBD2 covers 10 bases. The V gene end was trimmed by 5 bases and the J gene end by 1 base; junction bases not matched to a gene: 6. Germline V gene sequence: CDR1 PRHDT, CDR2 FYEKMQ (reference sequence). CDR3 length equals 16 residues. The CDR3 coding sequence is TGTGCCAGCAGCCCAGAGCGGGGGGGAGGCACAGATACGCAGTATTTT. This codes for CASSPERGGGTDTQYF.

The chain has TRBV4-1 and TRBJ1-1, with 12 bases identical to TRBD1. CDR3 length: 16 amino acids. The V and J ends lost 3 bases and 0 bases, in that order; junction bases with no gene match: 2. Germline V CDR1 and CDR2: MGHRA, YSYEKL. DNA of the CDR3: TGCGCCAGCAGCCAGGGACAGGGGGCGATGAACACTGAAGCTTTCTTT. This codes for CASSQGQGAMNTEAFF.

This sequence joins TRBV6-6 and TRBJ1-2, with D hard to call. In germline, CDR1 is MNHNY, CDR2 SVGAGI (reference sequence). This CDR3 is built from 13 residues. Between the trimmed V and J ends, which lost 7 bases and 4 bases, there was a span of 13 bases. CDR3 coding DNA: TGTGCCAGCACCCAGTCAGCCTCCTATGGCTACACCTTC. It encodes CASTQSASYGYTF.

This sequence joins TRBV25-1 and TRBJ2-5; D remains ambiguous. Germline-derived CDR1 and CDR2 are MGHDK and SYGVNS. The CDR3 consists of 12 residues. The V end lost 5 bases, the J end lost 7 bases, and 11 bases lay between the germline ends. This CDR3 is CASSTARGTQYF. Written as DNA, the CDR3 is TGTGCCAGCAGTACCGCTCGAGGGACCCAGTACTTC. The complete variable domain, with remaining parts taken from reference TRBV25-1 and TRBJ2-5, reads EADIYQTPRYLVIGTGKKITLECSQTMGHDKMYWYQQDPGMELHLIHYSYGVNSTEKGDLSSESTVSRIRTEHFPLTLESARPSHTSQYLCASSTARGTQYFGPGTRLLVL.

J is TRBJ1-5 and V is TRBV6-6; D uncertain. CDR3 size: 12 residues. With 3 bases removed from V and 7 bases from J, the gap between germline ends came to 7 bases. Germline CDR1 MNHNY, CDR2 SVGAGI (reference sequence). The CDR3 here is CASSYPAQPQHF. DNA for the CDR3: TGTGCCAGCAGTTATCCCGCACAGCCCCAGCATTTT.

The chain couples TRBV7-9 to TRBJ2-3; D unresolved. CDR1 is SEHNR, CDR2 FQNEAQ, per germline (reference sequence). The CDR3 runs to 12 residues. V dropped 4 bases and J dropped 11 bases, with 13 bases sitting between them. The CDR3, as DNA: TGTGCCAGCAGCTCGCTAGATGGATGGCAGTATTTT. The encoded protein is CASSSLDGWQYF. Supplemented by reference TRBV7-9 and TRBJ2-3, the full variable domain reads DTGVSQNPRHKITKRGQNVTFRCDPISEHNRLYWYRQTLGQGPEFLTYFQNEAQLEKSRLLSDRFSAERPKGSFSTLEIQRTEQGDSAMYLCASSSLDGWQYFGPGTRLTVL.

The V call is TRBV4-1, the J call TRBJ2-1, with D perhaps TRBD1 (6 bases). This CDR3 spans 16 amino acids. Germline values: CDR1 MGHRA, CDR2 YSYEKL. Trimming removed 0 bases at V and 4 bases at J, with 13 bases between. The CDR3 loop reads CASSQDYRALYNEQFF. In DNA, the CDR3 is TGCGCCAGCAGCCAAGATTACAGGGCCCTTTACAATGAGCAGTTCTTC.

The rearrangement uses TRBV28 and TRBJ1-4, with D uncertain. This CDR3 region has 15 residues. From germline, CDR1 is MDHEN and CDR2 SYDVKM. Trimming pared 2 bases from V and 5 bases from J, leaving 12 bases between. CDR3 region: CASSLITGPNEKLFF. DNA of the CDR3: TGTGCCAGCAGTTTAATTACCGGACCAAATGAAAAACTGTTTTTT.

CDR3 sequence (DNA): TGTGCCAGCAGCTTGGCCAAAGGACAGGGTGCACCTGGGGAGCTGTTTTTT. Translated, it gives CASSLAKGQGAPGELFF. V gene TRBV5-4 combines with J gene TRBJ2-2; 8 bases match TRBD1. Germline V lookup: CDR1 SGHNT, CDR2 YYREEE (reference sequence). The V segment lost 0 bases and the J segment 8 bases; nucleotides outside the gene matches: 12. This CDR3 has 17 amino acids.

The table lists this clone with a few counts. The V gene is TRBV5-4, the J gene TRBJ1-1; D remains ambiguous. CDR3 size: 13 residues. Between the trimmed V and J ends, which lost 1 base and 1 base, there was a span of 5 bases. The germline gives CDR1 SGHNT, CDR2 YYREEE (reference sequence). The CDR3 coding sequence is TGTGCCAGCAGCTTGAGCAGGAACACTGAAGCTTTCTTT. Residues: CASSLSRNTEAFF.

The CDR3 loop is CASSFTQGNEQYF. CDR3 in DNA: TGTGCCAGCAGCTTCACGCAGGGAAACGAGCAGTACTTC. The V and J genes are TRBV7-9 and TRBJ2-7, with D tentatively TRBD1 (5 bases). The germline gives CDR1 SEHNR, CDR2 FQNEAQ (reference sequence). Trimming took 3 bases from V and 5 from J, leaving 11 bases between them. The length of the CDR3 is 13 residues.

The gene calls are TRBV10-1 and TRBJ1-6; no clear D. Trimming removed 4 bases at V and 7 bases at J, with 8 bases between. The CDR3 consists of 13 residues. Germline V gene lookup returns CDR1 WNHNN and CDR2 SYGVQD (reference sequence). CDR3 amino acids: CASSGQGNSPLHF. CDR3 DNA sequence: TGCGCCAGCAGTGGACAAGGGAATTCACCCCTCCACTTT.

This rearrangement joins TRBV5-5 to TRBJ1-1; maybe TRBD1 (6 bases). The CDR3 length is 11 residues. CDR1 and CDR2 (germline): SGHKS, YYEKEE (reference sequence). V was shortened by 3 bases and J by 9 bases, with 9 bases between the two germline ends. The CDR3 sequence: CASSSTGKAFF. In DNA, the CDR3 is TGTGCCAGCAGCTCGACAGGAAAAGCTTTCTTT.

The CDR3 loop is CASSSRASGNTIYF. DNA of the CDR3: TGTGCCAGCAGTTCCCGGGCCTCTGGAAACACCATATATTTT. V and J are TRBV6-5 and TRBJ1-3; the D is unclear. Trimming removed 4 bases at V and 0 bases at J, with 7 bases between. CDR1 and CDR2 from the germline V gene are MNHEY and SVGAGI. The CDR3 runs to 14 residues.